The text below deals with one T cell receptor beta chain. Its antigen remains undetermined. It has no much larger one-base neighbor in the sample; base qualities were not kept. This specimen belongs to a study of blood T cell repertoires in COVID-19 (dated by TCRdb to 2020 to 2021). For context, the study as a whole: Collaborator samples came from the United States, Italy and Spain and covered acute and convalescent phases of COVID-19. Samples were obtained from the ongoing ImmuneRACE study (first 160 participants) and from about 1,300 subjects provided by 6 global collaborators. The material from the prospective study consisted of cDNA or gDNA derived from T cells, B-cell-depleted T cells, or PBMCs. The repertoires were released in a freely available public database intended as a resource for research on the immune response to SARS-CoV-2. Where available, HLA class I and class II types were obtained from metadata supplied by the sample provider rather than from assay-based typing. The sample metadata nearly always contained a de-identified subject ID, COVID-19 status, age in years and sex. Deeply sampled blood TCRbeta repertoires from subjects exposed to, actively infected with, or recovered from COVID-19 were included in the dataset.

The immunoSEQ Assay, a bias-controlled multiplex PCR, was used to amplify TCRbeta CDR3 regions from genomic DNA. The original methods were these. Nucleated cell counts per sample were estimated from amplification of reference gene primers within the assay. Sequence reads were collapsed and filtered to measure the absolute abundance of every unique TCRbeta CDR3 rearrangement. For each sample, productive Simpson clonality was calculated by taking the square root of Simpson's diversity index across productive rearrangements. TCRdb holds this immuneACCESS table with in-frame rearrangements only. Some clones are missing; in checked studies, unresolved V genes explain under half, and the rest has no known cause. The DNA was the basis for D and trimming; V, J and clone size are from that table. The sample table records roughly 180,000 clones; roughly 85% of these occur just once. The biggest ten clones account for more than 5% of the sample.

In Seattle, one collaborating source enrolled patients while the infection was active and tracked those patients longitudinally over the course of disease. The collaborating institutions used their own protocols to collect whole blood in K2EDTA tubes. For TCRbeta analysis, collaborators shipped samples in one of three forms: frozen whole blood, isolated PBMCs, or DNA extracted from either of those sample types. What the authors observed across the whole study: Clinical and demographic metadata were provided uncurated, with the amount varying by source and participant.

The germline V gene sets CDR1 to MNHNS and CDR2 to SASEGT. Its CDR3 holds 17 amino acids, cysteine through phenylalanine. Only the CDR3 portion is preserved as DNA: 51 bases, with reading frame beginning at the first base. The V end gives up 1 base and the J end 1 base, leaving 6 bases in the junction not matched to a gene. The sequence joins TRBV6-1 to TRBJ2-5; 10 central nucleotides agree with TRBD2. The specimen was peripheral blood. The source is a woman in her forties or fifties with COVID-19, enrolled during active disease. In nucleotide form, the sequence is TGTGCCAGCAGTGAAGTGTTAGCGGGGGGCTTCCAAGAGACCCAGTACTTC. Its coded protein is CASSEVLAGGFQETQYF.